The rows below give T cell receptor beta chains drawn from one sample of a study of blood T cell repertoires in COVID-19. Data came from immunoSEQ multiplex PCR; TCRdb stores just in-frame clones and leaves some out. The sample contains about 290,000 clones, about 89% of which appear only once. The specimen was peripheral blood. The source of these receptors is a woman between 40 and 50 years old who had recovered from COVID-19. Both conserved end residues are part of each CDR3. A D gene is named only where the DNA matches it firmly. Not every row has a clone size; where given, it reads once, few, many or a size class.

abundance: once
len: 16
d_gene: -
v_gene: TRBV5-6
j_gene: TRBJ1-2
CDR3nt: TGTGCCAGCAGCTTGGAAAGGGGTGAAGCTAACTATGGCTACACCTTC
CDR3aa: CASSLERGEANYGYTF

abundance: -
len: 13
d_gene: -
v_gene: TRBV30
j_gene: TRBJ2-2
CDR3nt: TGTGCCTGGAGTGTAGGCGGGCACGGGGAGCTGTTTTTT
CDR3aa: CAWSVGGHGELFF

abundance: few
len: 12
d_gene: -
v_gene: TRBV24-1
j_gene: TRBJ2-3
CDR3nt: TGTGCCACCGGGCCGCGGGGAGATACGCAGTATTTT
CDR3aa: CATGPRGDTQYF

abundance: -
len: 15
d_gene: TRBD2
v_gene: TRBV5-7
j_gene: TRBJ2-5
CDR3nt: TGTGCCAGCAGCACCACGACTAGCGCCCAAGAGACCCAGTACTTC
CDR3aa: CASSTTTSAQETQYF

abundance: -
len: 16
d_gene: TRBD2
v_gene: TRBV4-1
j_gene: TRBJ2-7
CDR3nt: TGCGCCAGCAGCCATGATGGGACTAGCGGGGGATACGAGCAGTACTTC
CDR3aa: CASSHDGTSGGYEQYF

abundance: -
len: 15
d_gene: -
v_gene: TRBV28
j_gene: TRBJ1-5
CDR3nt: TGTGCCAGCAGGGGGGGGGCAGTCAGCAATCAGCCCCAGCATTTT
CDR3aa: CASRGGAVSNQPQHF

abundance: -
len: 14
d_gene: TRBD2
v_gene: TRBV7-8
j_gene: TRBJ2-1
CDR3nt: TGTGCAAGTAGCGGGAGACTGCTCGCCTATGAGCAGTTCTTC
CDR3aa: CASSGRLLAYEQFF

abundance: -
len: 14
d_gene: TRBD1
v_gene: TRBV11-1
j_gene: TRBJ2-7
CDR3nt: TGTGCCAGCAGCTGGGCGGACAGGGGCTTCGAGCAGTACTTC
CDR3aa: CASSWADRGFEQYF

abundance: -
len: 14
d_gene: TRBD2
v_gene: TRBV27
j_gene: TRBJ2-5
CDR3nt: TGTGCCAGCGGACCTAGCGGGAGCGGGGAGACCCAGTACTTC
CDR3aa: CASGPSGSGETQYF

abundance: -
len: 15
d_gene: TRBD2
v_gene: TRBV6-5
j_gene: TRBJ2-1
CDR3nt: TGTGCCAGCAGTTCCCCGCCTAGCGGCGGGGAGGAGCAGTTCTTC
CDR3aa: CASSSPPSGGEEQFF

abundance: once
len: 15
d_gene: -
v_gene: TRBV28
j_gene: TRBJ2-7
CDR3nt: TGTGCCAGCAGTACCAGTGGGAGCACCCCCTACGAGCAGTACTTC
CDR3aa: CASSTSGSTPYEQYF

abundance: -
len: 15
d_gene: TRBD1
v_gene: TRBV7-9
j_gene: TRBJ2-7
CDR3nt: TGTGCCAGCAGCAGAGACAGGGTTCCCTCCTACGAGCAGTACTTC
CDR3aa: CASSRDRVPSYEQYF

abundance: -
len: 17
d_gene: -
v_gene: TRBV10-2
j_gene: TRBJ2-6
CDR3nt: TGCGCCAGCAGTGAAACAGCATACCGCTCTGGGGCCAACGTCCTGACTTTC
CDR3aa: CASSETAYRSGANVLTF